The T cell receptor (beta chain) described here comes from a study of human T cells and chemical hapten exposure. TCRdb itself ran the RACE reads through MiXCR, one entry per CDR3 protein. Here the sample spans 70,000 to 95,000 distinct CDR3 sequences, more than 6.5% being singletons. This clonotype was recorded at least ten times. The sample's time point: patch test 2, 6 weeks after DPC sensitization. The treatment: therapeutic diphenylcyclopropenone sensitization with weekly scalp DPC. Trimming pared 2 bases from V and 7 bases from J, leaving 6 bases between. The CDR3 has 12 amino acids. Germline V gene lookup returns CDR1 SGHTA and CDR2 FQGNSA.

The sequenced sample was whole blood, obtained in connection with sensitization to the hapten diphenylcyclopropenone (DPC). The chain combines TRBV7-2 with TRBJ1-5; D call uncertain. The TCR was taken from a woman between 25 and 40 years old with alopecia areata. Some clones in this sample may be carry-over from other donors' samples. DNA of the CDR3: TGTGCCAGCAGCTTAACCGACCAGCCCCAGCATTTT. Amino acids: CASSLTDQPQHF.